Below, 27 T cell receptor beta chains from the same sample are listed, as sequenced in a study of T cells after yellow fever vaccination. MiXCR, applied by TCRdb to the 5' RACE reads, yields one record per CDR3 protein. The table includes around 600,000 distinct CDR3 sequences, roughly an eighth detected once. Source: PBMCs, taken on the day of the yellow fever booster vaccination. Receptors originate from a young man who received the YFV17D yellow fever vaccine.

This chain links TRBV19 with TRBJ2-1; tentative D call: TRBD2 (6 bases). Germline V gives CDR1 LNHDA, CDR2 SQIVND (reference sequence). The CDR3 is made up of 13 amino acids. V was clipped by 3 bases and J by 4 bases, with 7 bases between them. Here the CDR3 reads CASSIGGYNEQFF. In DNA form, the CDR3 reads TGTGCCAGTAGTATTGGGGGGTACAATGAGCAGTTCTTC.

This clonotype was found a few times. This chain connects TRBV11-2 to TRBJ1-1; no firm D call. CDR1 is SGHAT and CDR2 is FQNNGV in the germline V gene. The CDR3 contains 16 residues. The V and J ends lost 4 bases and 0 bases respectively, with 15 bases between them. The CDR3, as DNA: TGTGCCAGCAGCTCCGACCGTGTCGGCCTGAACACTGAAGCTTTCTTT. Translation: CASSSDRVGLNTEAFF.

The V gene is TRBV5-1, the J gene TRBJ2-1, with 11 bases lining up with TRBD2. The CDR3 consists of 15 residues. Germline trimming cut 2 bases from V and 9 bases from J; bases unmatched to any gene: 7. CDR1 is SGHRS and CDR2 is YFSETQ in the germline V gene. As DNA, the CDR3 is TGCGCCAGCAGCTTCTATACGACTAGCGGGATTGAGCAGTTCTTC. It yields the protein CASSFYTTSGIEQFF. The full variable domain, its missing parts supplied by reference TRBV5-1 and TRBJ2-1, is KAGVTQTPRYLIKTRGQQVTLSCSPISGHRSVSWYQQTPGQGLQFLFEYFSETQRNKGNFPGRFSGRQFSNSRSEMNVSTLELGDSALYLCASSFYTTSGIEQFFGPGTRLTVL.

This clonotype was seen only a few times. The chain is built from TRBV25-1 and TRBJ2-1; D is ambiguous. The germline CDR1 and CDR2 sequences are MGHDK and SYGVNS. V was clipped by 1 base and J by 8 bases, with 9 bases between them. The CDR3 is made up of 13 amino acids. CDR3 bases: TGTGCCAGCAGTGAATTGTTCTTAGATGAGCAGTTCTTC. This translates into CASSELFLDEQFF.

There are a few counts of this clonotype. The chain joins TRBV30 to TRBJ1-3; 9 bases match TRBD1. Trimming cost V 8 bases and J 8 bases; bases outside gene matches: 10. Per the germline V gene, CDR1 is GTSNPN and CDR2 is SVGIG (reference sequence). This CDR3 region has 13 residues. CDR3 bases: TGTGCCGCCCCACAGGGGGCCGGTGACACCATATATTTT. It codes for CAAPQGAGDTIYF. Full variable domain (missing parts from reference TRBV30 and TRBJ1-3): SQTIHQWPATLVQPVGSPLSLECTVEGTSNPNLYWYRQAAGRGLQLLFYSVGIGQISSEVPQNLSASRPQDRQFILSSKKLLLSDSGFYLCAAPQGAGDTIYFGEGSWLTVV.

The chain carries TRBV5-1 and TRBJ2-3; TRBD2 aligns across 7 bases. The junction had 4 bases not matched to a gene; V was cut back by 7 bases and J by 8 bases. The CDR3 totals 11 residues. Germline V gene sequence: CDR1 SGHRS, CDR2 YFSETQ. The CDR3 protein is CASVSGGTQYF. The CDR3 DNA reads TGCGCCAGCGTATCGGGAGGTACGCAGTATTTT.

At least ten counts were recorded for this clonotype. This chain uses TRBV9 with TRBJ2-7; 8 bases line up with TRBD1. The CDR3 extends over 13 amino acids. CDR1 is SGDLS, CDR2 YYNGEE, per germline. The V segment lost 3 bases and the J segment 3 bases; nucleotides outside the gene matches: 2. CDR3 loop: CASSATGVYEQYF. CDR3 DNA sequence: TGTGCCAGCAGCGCGACAGGGGTCTACGAGCAGTACTTC.

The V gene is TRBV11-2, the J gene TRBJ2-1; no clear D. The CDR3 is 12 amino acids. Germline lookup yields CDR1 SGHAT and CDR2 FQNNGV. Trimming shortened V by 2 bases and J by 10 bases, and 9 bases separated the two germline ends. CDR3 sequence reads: CASSLLSYEQFF. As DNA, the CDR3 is TGTGCCAGCAGCTTACTCAGCTACGAGCAGTTCTTC.

This CDR3 reads CSVIYPGQGEKLFF. In DNA, the CDR3 is TGCAGCGTGATTTACCCGGGACAGGGAGAAAAACTGTTTTTT. This sequence joins TRBV29-1 and TRBJ1-4, with TRBD1 matching 9 bases. Germline V gene sequence: CDR1 SQVTM, CDR2 ANQGSEA. Unmatched junction bases numbered 10, after V lost 6 bases and J lost 8 bases. The CDR3 is 14 amino acids.

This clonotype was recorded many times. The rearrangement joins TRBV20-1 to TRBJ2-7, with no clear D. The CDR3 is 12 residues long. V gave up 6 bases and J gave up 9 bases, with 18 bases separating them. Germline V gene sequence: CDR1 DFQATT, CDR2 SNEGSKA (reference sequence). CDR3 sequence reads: CSATPGHPRQYF. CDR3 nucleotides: TGCAGTGCCACCCCCGGCCATCCTCGGCAGTACTTC.

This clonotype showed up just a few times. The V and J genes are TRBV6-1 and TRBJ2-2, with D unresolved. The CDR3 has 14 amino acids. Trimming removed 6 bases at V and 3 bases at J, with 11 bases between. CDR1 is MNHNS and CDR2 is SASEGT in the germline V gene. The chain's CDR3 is CASSPGYDTGELFF. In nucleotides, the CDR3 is TGTGCCAGCAGCCCAGGATACGACACCGGGGAGCTGTTTTTT.

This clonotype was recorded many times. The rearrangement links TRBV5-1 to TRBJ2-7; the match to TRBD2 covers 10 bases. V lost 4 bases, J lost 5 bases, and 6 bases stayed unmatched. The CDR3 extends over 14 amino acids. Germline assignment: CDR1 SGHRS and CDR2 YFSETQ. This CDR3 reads CASSARTSGNEQYF. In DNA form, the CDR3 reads TGCGCCAGCAGCGCCCGGACTAGCGGTAACGAGCAGTACTTC.

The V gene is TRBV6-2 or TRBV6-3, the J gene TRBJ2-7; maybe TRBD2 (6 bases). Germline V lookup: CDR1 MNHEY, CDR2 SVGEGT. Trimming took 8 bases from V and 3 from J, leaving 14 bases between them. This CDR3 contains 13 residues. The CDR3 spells CASLSWTNYEQYF. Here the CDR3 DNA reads TGTGCCAGCCTATCCTGGACTAACTACGAGCAGTACTTC.

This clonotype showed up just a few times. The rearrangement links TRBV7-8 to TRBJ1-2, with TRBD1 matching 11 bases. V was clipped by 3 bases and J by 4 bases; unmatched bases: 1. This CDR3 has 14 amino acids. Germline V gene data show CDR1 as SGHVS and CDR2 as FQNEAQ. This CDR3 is CASSFGTGGYGYTF. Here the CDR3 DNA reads TGTGCCAGCAGCTTCGGGACAGGGGGCTATGGCTACACCTTC.

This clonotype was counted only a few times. The CDR3 DNA reads as TGTGCCATCAGCGGCCCGACTAGCGGGAGGGTCCCCGCAATTAATGAGCAGTTCTTC. Translated, it gives CAISGPTSGRVPAINEQFF. This chain joins TRBV10-3 and TRBJ2-1, with 14 bases lining up with TRBD2. In germline, CDR1 is ENHRY, CDR2 SYGVKD. Trimming at V came to 6 bases and at J to 7 bases, leaving 17 bases not matched to a gene. The CDR3 runs to 19 residues.

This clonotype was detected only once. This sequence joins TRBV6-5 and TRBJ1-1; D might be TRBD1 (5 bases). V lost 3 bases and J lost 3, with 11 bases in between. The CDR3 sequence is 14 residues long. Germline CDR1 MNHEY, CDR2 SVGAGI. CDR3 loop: CASSYSVGDTEAFF. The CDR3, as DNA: TGTGCCAGCAGTTATTCGGTAGGGGACACTGAAGCTTTCTTT.

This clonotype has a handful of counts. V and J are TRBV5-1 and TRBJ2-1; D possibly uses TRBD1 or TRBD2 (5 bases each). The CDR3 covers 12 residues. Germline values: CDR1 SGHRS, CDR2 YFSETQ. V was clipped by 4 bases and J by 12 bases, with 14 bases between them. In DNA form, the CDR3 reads TGCGCCAGCAGCCCGGACACACGGGGGCAGTTCTTC. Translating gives CASSPDTRGQFF.

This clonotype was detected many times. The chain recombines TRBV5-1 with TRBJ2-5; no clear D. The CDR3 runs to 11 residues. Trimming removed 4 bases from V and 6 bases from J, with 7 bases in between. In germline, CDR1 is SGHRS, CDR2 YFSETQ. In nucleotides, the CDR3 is TGCGCCAGCAGCAACAGCCAGACCCAGTACTTC. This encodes CASSNSQTQYF.

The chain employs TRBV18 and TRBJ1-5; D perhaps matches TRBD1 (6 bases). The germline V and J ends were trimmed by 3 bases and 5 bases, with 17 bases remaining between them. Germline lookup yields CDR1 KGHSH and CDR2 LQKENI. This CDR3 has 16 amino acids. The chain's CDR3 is CASSPGLRGFDQPQHF. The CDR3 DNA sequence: TGTGCCAGCTCACCGGGCCTTAGGGGGTTCGATCAGCCCCAGCATTTT.

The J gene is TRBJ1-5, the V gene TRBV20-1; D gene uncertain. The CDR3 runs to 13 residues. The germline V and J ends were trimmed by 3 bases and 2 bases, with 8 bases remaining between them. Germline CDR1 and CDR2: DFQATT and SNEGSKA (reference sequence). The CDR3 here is CSASHSRNQPQHF. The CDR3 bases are TGCAGTGCTAGTCACAGCCGCAATCAGCCCCAGCATTTT.

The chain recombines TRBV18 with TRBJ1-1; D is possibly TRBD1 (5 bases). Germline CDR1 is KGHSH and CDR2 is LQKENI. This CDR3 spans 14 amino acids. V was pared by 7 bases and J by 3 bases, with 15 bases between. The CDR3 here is CASLTSQGDTEAFF. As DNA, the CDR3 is TGTGCCAGCTTGACGTCGCAAGGGGACACTGAAGCTTTCTTT.

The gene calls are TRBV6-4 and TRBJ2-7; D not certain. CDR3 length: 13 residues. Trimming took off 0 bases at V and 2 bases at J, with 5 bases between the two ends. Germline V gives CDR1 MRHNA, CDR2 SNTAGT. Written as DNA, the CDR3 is TGTGCCAGCAGTGACTCAGTTACCTACGAGCAGTACTTC. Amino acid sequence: CASSDSVTYEQYF.

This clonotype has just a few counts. The DNA for the CDR3 is TGTGCCAGCAGCCCGCAAAAGGAGGGCCAAGATACGCAGTATTTT. Amino acids: CASSPQKEGQDTQYF. This chain uses TRBV14 with TRBJ2-3; D is perhaps TRBD2 (6 bases). Looked up from germline, CDR1 is SGHDN and CDR2 is FVKESK. This CDR3 region has 15 residues. Trimming shortened V by 4 bases and J by 5 bases, and 16 bases separated the two germline ends. Full variable domain (remainder filled in from reference TRBV14 and TRBJ2-3): EAGVTQFPSHSVIEKGQTVTLRCDPISGHDNLYWYRRVMGKEIKFLLHFVKESKQDESGMPNNRFLAERTGGTYSTLKVQPAELEDSGVYFCASSPQKEGQDTQYFGPGTRLTVL.

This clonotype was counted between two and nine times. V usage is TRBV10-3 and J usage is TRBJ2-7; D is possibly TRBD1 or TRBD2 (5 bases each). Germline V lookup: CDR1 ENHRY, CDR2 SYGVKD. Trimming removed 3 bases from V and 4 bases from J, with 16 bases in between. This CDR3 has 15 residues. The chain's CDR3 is CAISDGAGGRYEQYF. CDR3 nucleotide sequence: TGTGCCATCAGTGACGGGGCAGGCGGAAGGTACGAGCAGTACTTC.

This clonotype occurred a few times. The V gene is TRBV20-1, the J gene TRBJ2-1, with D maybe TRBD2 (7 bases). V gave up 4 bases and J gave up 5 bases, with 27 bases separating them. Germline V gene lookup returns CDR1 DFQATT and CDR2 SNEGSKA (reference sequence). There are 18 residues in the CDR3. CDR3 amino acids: CSAMRTSTAVGANNEQFF. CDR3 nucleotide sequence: TGCAGTGCTATGAGGACTAGTACCGCGGTGGGGGCGAACAATGAGCAGTTCTTC.

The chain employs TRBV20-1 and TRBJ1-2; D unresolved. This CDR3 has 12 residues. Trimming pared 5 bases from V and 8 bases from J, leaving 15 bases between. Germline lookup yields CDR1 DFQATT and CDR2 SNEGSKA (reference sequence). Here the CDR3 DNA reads TGCAGTGCTTCCCGGCGGGCGGACGGCTACACCTTC. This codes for CSASRRADGYTF.

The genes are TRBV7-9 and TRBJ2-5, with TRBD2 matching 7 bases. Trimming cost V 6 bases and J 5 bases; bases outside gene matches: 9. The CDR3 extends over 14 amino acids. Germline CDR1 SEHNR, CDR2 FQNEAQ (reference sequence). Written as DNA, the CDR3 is TGTGCCAGCAGTAAGCGGGGAGGGAGGGAGACCCAGTACTTC. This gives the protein CASSKRGGRETQYF.